This T cell receptor beta chain is from a study of vaccination and CD4 T cells after COVID-19. Study findings and constraints: Reactive clonotype counts went from median around 20 after infection to 35 to 45 after vaccination, nonsignificantly.

Documented treatment: approximately nine-day PBMC culture with coronavirus spike peptide pools or control peptides (ViraFEST assay). First, ViraFEST expanded antigen-specific T cells with peptide pools, and next it sequenced the TCRs. After about 11 days of culture, CD4+ T cells were negatively selected. This clonotype showed up just a few times. No antigen is known for it. Sequenced with the Oncomine TCR Beta short-read assay was DNA taken from cultured CD4+ T cells. Genomic DNA extraction was carried out from cultured CD4+ T cells. MiXCR, applied by TCRdb to the PCR reads, yields one record per CDR3 protein. The repertoire holds about 12,000 distinct CDR3 sequences, with about three fifths as singletons. Germline V lookup: CDR1 SNHLY, CDR2 FYNNEI. The V end was cut by 5 bases, the J end by 5 bases, with 13 bases between. This CDR3 region has 13 residues.

The chain links TRBV2 to TRBJ2-7; possibly TRBD1 for D (6 bases). This clonotype originated in a human donor who had recovered from COVID-19. This sample comprised CD4+ T cells from blood, cultured in vitro, obtained before SARS-CoV-2 vaccination. Here the CDR3 DNA reads TGTGCCAGCAGTTTGGGGGCGGTCAACGAGCAGTACTTC. Protein sequence: CASSLGAVNEQYF.